These 30 T cell receptor beta chains originate from one sample sequenced in a study of spatial heterogeneity in lung cancer. Stated time point: blood at routine non-recurrence follow-up after resection. From the 5' RACE reads, TCRdb called clonotypes with MiXCR, one entry per CDR3 protein. The repertoire holds 110,000 or so distinct CDR3 sequences, with more than 10% as singletons. Sequencing was performed on PBMCs, taken at follow-up. The source of these receptors is a female donor with early-stage non-small cell lung cancer.

The rearrangement uses TRBV12-3 or TRBV12-4 and TRBJ2-5, with 10 positions matching TRBD2. CDR3 size: 15 residues. With V trimmed by 5 bases and J by 3 bases, 6 bases remained unmatched. CDR3 residues: CASSPRTSGKETQYF. In DNA, the CDR3 is TGTGCCAGCAGTCCCAGAACTAGCGGGAAAGAGACCCAGTACTTC.

This clonotype came up many times. The chain couples TRBV7-9 to TRBJ1-1, with 9 bases fitting TRBD1. This CDR3 is built from 13 residues. The J segment lost 11 bases and the V segment lost 4 bases, leaving 8 bases of the junction unmatched. From germline, CDR1 is SEHNR and CDR2 FQNEAQ (reference sequence). CDR3 bases: TGTGCCAGCAGCTCAGGACAGGGGTATTCGGCTTTCTTT. This codes for CASSSGQGYSAFF.

This clonotype was picked up a small number of times. The DNA for the CDR3 is TGTGCCAGCAGCCCAAAACCCCGGTCTAGCGCTTCTTTACTTAATTCGTATGCCGGGGAGCTGTTTTTT. Amino acids: CASSPKPRSSASLLNSYAGELFF. The chain links TRBV11-2 to TRBJ2-2, with a weak D call TRBD2 (6 bases). V was clipped by 5 bases and J by 6 bases, with 40 bases between them. This CDR3 region has 23 residues. Germline V gives CDR1 SGHAT, CDR2 FQNNGV.

This clonotype was observed a few times. This chain joins TRBV15 and TRBJ2-2; D uncertain. CDR1 and CDR2 from the germline V gene are LNHNV and YYDKDF (reference sequence). Trimming shortened V by 0 bases and J by 4 bases, and 12 bases separated the two germline ends. This CDR3 region has 16 residues. CDR3 nucleotides: TGTGCCACCAGCAGAGATTTCAGGCACTTCACCGGGGAGCTGTTTTTT. Translated: CATSRDFRHFTGELFF.

This clonotype was seen a few times. The chain uses TRBV20-1 and TRBJ2-3; D is undetermined. Germline V CDR1 and CDR2: DFQATT, SNEGSKA (reference sequence). V lost 5 bases, J lost 2 bases, and 8 bases lay in between. The length of the CDR3 is 12 residues. The CDR3 nucleotides are TGCAGTGCTTCCCCGTCCACAGATACGCAGTATTTT. Protein: CSASPSTDTQYF.

This clonotype was observed at least ten times. The rearrangement uses TRBV3-1 and TRBJ2-1, with 11 nucleotides matching TRBD1. The V gene's germline CDR1 is LGHDT and CDR2 YNNKEL (reference sequence). The CDR3 runs 16 residues. V lost 4 bases and J lost 8; bases outside the gene matches: 10. CDR3 sequence reads: CASSLTGTGGWDEQFF. In nucleotides, the CDR3 is TGTGCCAGCAGCCTTACCGGGACAGGGGGTTGGGATGAGCAGTTCTTC.

Ten or more counts support this clonotype. The chain recombines TRBV6-2 or TRBV6-3 with TRBJ2-1; D is undetermined. Germline V gene lookup returns CDR1 MNHEY and CDR2 SVGEGT. The CDR3 is 15 residues long. V lost 2 bases, J lost 3 bases, and 11 bases lay in between. CDR3 protein: CASSYPQTNYNEQFF. The CDR3 region has the DNA TGTGCCAGCAGTTACCCCCAGACAAACTACAATGAGCAGTTCTTC.

This clonotype came up many times. The chain's CDR3 is CASSFGTSGRAWGEQYF. The DNA for the CDR3 is TGTGCCAGCAGCTTCGGGACTAGCGGGAGGGCCTGGGGGGAGCAGTACTTC. The chain is built from TRBV12-3 or TRBV12-4 and TRBJ2-7, with TRBD2 matching over 16 bases. V lost 6 bases, J lost 7 bases, and 12 bases stayed unmatched. The CDR3 has 17 amino acids.

The table lists this clonotype with many counts. V usage is TRBV12-3 or TRBV12-4 and J usage is TRBJ1-1; possible D gene TRBD1, 5 bases. V shed 6 bases and J shed 1 base, with 9 bases lying between them. The CDR3 length is 13 residues. The CDR3 region is CASSGHPNTEAFF. The CDR3 DNA sequence: TGTGCCAGCAGCGGACACCCGAACACTGAAGCTTTCTTT.

This clonotype was seen repeatedly, ten times or more. The genes are TRBV4-2 and TRBJ1-1; D is uncertain. The V gene lost 0 bases and the J gene lost 3 bases, with 11 bases spanning the gap. Germline V gene lookup returns CDR1 LGHNA and CDR2 YNFKEQ. The CDR3 runs 15 residues. The CDR3 spells CASSQDPQEDTEAFF. In DNA, the CDR3 is TGTGCCAGCAGCCAAGACCCGCAGGAGGACACTGAAGCTTTCTTT.

This chain links TRBV11-2 with TRBJ2-1; 7 nucleotides match TRBD2. The CDR3 is 14 amino acids. V was pared by 5 bases and J by 5 bases, with 6 bases of the junction left unmatched. The V gene's germline CDR1 is SGHAT and CDR2 FQNNGV. CDR3 coding DNA: TGTGCCAGCAGCGGCGCGGGAGAAAACAATGAGCAGTTCTTC. This translates into CASSGAGENNEQFF.

A few counts support this clonotype. The chain joins TRBV6-6 to TRBJ2-2; D call uncertain. V dropped 0 bases and J dropped 4 bases, with 6 bases sitting between them. Germline V CDR1 and CDR2: MNHNY, SVGAGI (reference sequence). CDR3 length: 14 residues. The CDR3 DNA reads as TGTGCCAGCAGTTACTCCCAGGCCACCGGGGAGCTGTTTTTT. Amino acids: CASSYSQATGELFF.

The V gene is TRBV27, the J gene TRBJ1-2, with a weak D call TRBD1 (5 bases). CDR1 and CDR2 from the germline V gene are MNHEY and SMNVEV (reference sequence). The V end was cut by 6 bases, the J end by 4 bases, with 24 bases between. The length of the CDR3 is 17 residues. CDR3 coding DNA: TGTGCCAGCAGATCTTGGACGAGTGGATCCGGGGCCTATGGCTACACCTTC. Its protein is CASRSWTSGSGAYGYTF.

The chain carries TRBV28 and TRBJ2-7; TRBD2 matches 8 bases. CDR1 is MDHEN, CDR2 SYDVKM, per germline. This CDR3 has 16 residues. V gave up 5 bases and J gave up 0 bases; unmatched junction bases: 9. The CDR3 bases are TGTGCCAGCAGTCCGTTCAGCGGGGGAAGCTCCTACGAGCAGTACTTC. This encodes CASSPFSGGSSYEQYF.

This clonotype was picked up a small number of times. CDR3: CASSLYSGLNTEAFF. Here the CDR3 DNA reads TGCGCCAGCAGCTTGTACTCGGGATTAAACACTGAAGCTTTCTTT. The chain employs TRBV5-1 and TRBJ1-1, with D hard to call. The CDR3 has 15 residues. Germline V gene lookup returns CDR1 SGHRS and CDR2 YFSETQ. With 1 base removed from V and 2 bases from J, the gap between germline ends came to 12 bases.

The chain combines TRBV25-1 with TRBJ2-1; 14 nucleotides align to TRBD2. V lost 7 bases and J lost 9; bases outside the gene matches: 5. Looked up from germline, CDR1 is MGHDK and CDR2 is SYGVNS. The CDR3 contains 14 residues. The CDR3 bases are TGTGCCAGCATGGGGACTAGCGGGAGTACTGAGCAGTTCTTC. Translation gives CASMGTSGSTEQFF.

This clonotype was detected only a few times. The chain employs TRBV11-3 and TRBJ2-6; 8 bases align to TRBD1. The CDR3 covers 17 residues. The V gene end was trimmed by 5 bases and the J gene end by 3 bases; junction bases not matched to a gene: 9. Germline CDR1 and CDR2: SGHNT and YENEEA. CDR3 coding DNA: TGTGCCAGCAGCCCCTCAGGGACAGGCCTTGGGGCCAACGTCCTGACTTTC. Its protein is CASSPSGTGLGANVLTF.

A few counts support this clonotype. The V call is TRBV28, the J call TRBJ2-1; 10 bases are a match to TRBD2. The J segment lost 7 bases and the V segment lost 5 bases, leaving 8 bases of the junction unmatched. Germline CDR1 and CDR2: MDHEN and SYDVKM. CDR3 length equals 15 residues. The CDR3 coding sequence is TGTGCCAGCAGTCCCTTGCTAGCGGGAGATAATGAGCAGTTCTTC. Its protein product is CASSPLLAGDNEQFF.

In this sample, this clonotype turned up a few times. The gene calls are TRBV19 and TRBJ2-2, with 11 bases aligning to TRBD2. The length of the CDR3 is 16 residues. Germline V CDR1 and CDR2: LNHDA, SQIVND (reference sequence). Germline trimming cut 6 bases from V and 3 bases from J; bases unmatched to any gene: 6. CDR3 nucleotide sequence: TGTGCCAGTAGGCCAACTAGCGGGGGTTACACCGGGGAGCTGTTTTTT. Its protein product is CASRPTSGGYTGELFF.

This clonotype was counted at least ten times. V usage is TRBV3-1 and J usage is TRBJ2-1; 10 bases are a match to TRBD2. This CDR3 is 17 amino acids long. Germline-derived CDR1 and CDR2 are LGHDT and YNNKEL (reference sequence). The V and J ends lost 6 bases and 0 bases, in that order; junction bases with no gene match: 8. The CDR3 spells CASSLFSGGSSYNEQFF. The CDR3 coding sequence is TGTGCCAGCAGTCTTTTTAGCGGGGGGAGCTCCTACAATGAGCAGTTCTTC.

This clonotype was found many times. The CDR3 protein is CATAERQGQKLFF. The CDR3 region has the DNA TGTGCCACCGCTGAAAGACAGGGGCAAAAACTGTTTTTT. This chain joins TRBV24-1 and TRBJ1-4, with TRBD1 matching over 8 bases. Losses at the gene ends were 9 bases for V and 9 bases for J; bases not matched to a gene: 8. This CDR3 comprises 13 residues. Germline CDR1 KGHDR, CDR2 SFDVKD.

The CDR3 sequence is CASRSLGGSYNEQFF. DNA for the CDR3: TGTGCCAGCCGCTCCCTGGGAGGGTCCTACAATGAGCAGTTCTTC. The V gene is TRBV12-3 or TRBV12-4, the J gene TRBJ2-1; 7 nucleotides align to TRBD2. Trimming took 8 bases from V and 1 from J; bases not matched to a gene: 8. The CDR3 spans 15 residues.

There are many counts of this clonotype. The chain uses TRBV12-3 or TRBV12-4 and TRBJ2-1; no clear D gene. The CDR3 has 11 amino acids. V dropped 8 bases and J dropped 10 bases, with 12 bases sitting between them. CDR3 bases: TGTGCCAGCCTCCTAACGAGGGAGCAGTTCTTC. It yields the protein CASLLTREQFF.

This clonotype showed up many times. The V and J genes are TRBV10-3 and TRBJ1-3, with D possibly TRBD1 on 5 matching bases. Germline V gives CDR1 ENHRY, CDR2 SYGVKD. The CDR3 loop spans 16 amino acids. V lost 4 bases and J 3 bases, leaving 16 bases between the germline ends. CDR3 DNA sequence: TGTGCCATCAGTGCCACAGACGGGGGTATTGGAAACACCATATATTTT. As protein: CAISATDGGIGNTIYF.

The gene calls are TRBV19 and TRBJ2-3; 10 bases are a match to TRBD1. V lost 6 bases to trimming and J lost 4 bases; unmatched junction nucleotides: 4. This CDR3 has 14 amino acids. Germline V CDR1 and CDR2: LNHDA, SQIVND (reference sequence). The CDR3 loop is CASRPGQGADTQYF. The CDR3 DNA reads TGTGCCAGTAGACCAGGACAGGGGGCAGATACGCAGTATTTT.

This clonotype appeared a few times. The chain carries TRBV5-5 and TRBJ1-5, with a tentative D call TRBD1 (6 bases). The length of the CDR3 is 14 residues. The V end lost 1 base, the J end lost 4 bases, and 9 bases lay between the germline ends. The germline V gene has CDR1 SGHKS and CDR2 YYEKEE (reference sequence). Here the CDR3 DNA reads TGTGCCAGCAGCTTGACAGGGATAAATCAGCCCCAGCATTTT. This translates into CASSLTGINQPQHF.

Many counts were recorded for this clonotype. This chain uses TRBV18 with TRBJ1-1; D remains unclear. From germline, CDR1 is KGHSH and CDR2 LQKENI. Deletions cut 2 bases from V and 1 base from J, with 2 bases between. The CDR3 is 12 amino acids. Here the CDR3 reads CASSPGNTEAFF. CDR3 nucleotides: TGTGCCAGCTCACCAGGGAACACTGAAGCTTTCTTT. The full variable domain, completed using reference TRBV18 and TRBJ1-1, is NAGVMQNPRHLVRRRGQEARLRCSPMKGHSHVYWYRQLPEEGLKFMVYLQKENIIDESGMPKERFSAEFPKEGPSILRIQQVVRGDSAAYFCASSPGNTEAFFGQGTRLTVV.

This clonotype was observed at least ten times. V usage is TRBV5-1 and J usage is TRBJ2-1; 8 bases are shared with TRBD2. The CDR3 spans 15 residues. CDR1 is SGHRS and CDR2 is YFSETQ in the germline V gene. With 4 bases clipped from V and 9 bases from J, the junction kept 12 bases outside the gene matches. CDR3 loop: CASSGGTRAVSEQFF. The CDR3 coding sequence is TGCGCCAGCAGCGGAGGGACTAGAGCCGTCTCTGAGCAGTTCTTC.

A few counts support this clonotype. V and J are TRBV29-1 and TRBJ2-1, with 11 bases that match TRBD2. CDR1 is SQVTM and CDR2 is ANQGSEA in the germline V gene. V shed 4 bases, J shed 6 bases, and the junction held 11 bases outside the gene matches. The CDR3 runs to 16 residues. The CDR3 spells CSVVAPTSGGTNEQFF. DNA of the CDR3: TGCAGCGTTGTAGCCCCTACTAGCGGGGGTACCAATGAGCAGTTCTTC.

This clonotype was counted a few times. The chain links TRBV20-1 to TRBJ1-1; D is unclear. The germline V and J ends were trimmed by 5 bases and 5 bases, with 12 bases remaining between them. The germline V gene has CDR1 DFQATT and CDR2 SNEGSKA (reference sequence). This CDR3 is 12 amino acids long. This chain's CDR3 is CSAPRGGTEAFF. CDR3 in DNA: TGCAGTGCTCCCCGCGGTGGGACTGAAGCTTTCTTT.